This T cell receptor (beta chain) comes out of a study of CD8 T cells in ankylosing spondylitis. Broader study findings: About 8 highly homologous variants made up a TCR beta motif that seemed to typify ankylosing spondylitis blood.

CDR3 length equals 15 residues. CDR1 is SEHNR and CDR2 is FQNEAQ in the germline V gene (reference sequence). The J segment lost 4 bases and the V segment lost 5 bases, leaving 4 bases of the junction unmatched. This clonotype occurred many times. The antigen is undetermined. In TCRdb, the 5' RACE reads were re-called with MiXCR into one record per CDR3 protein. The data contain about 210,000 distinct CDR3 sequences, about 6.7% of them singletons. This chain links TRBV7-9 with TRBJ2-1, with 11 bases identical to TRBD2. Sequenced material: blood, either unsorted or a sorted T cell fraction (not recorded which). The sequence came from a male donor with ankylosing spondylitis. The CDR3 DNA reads TGTGCCAGCAGCCTCACTAGCGGGGGATACAATGAGCAGTTCTTC. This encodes CASSLTSGGYNEQFF.